The 25 T cell receptor beta chains reported below all come from one sample, sequenced in a study of regulatory T cells in long-lasting Graves disease. CDR3-region Arm-PCR and iRepertoire HTBI primers produced the TCR beta libraries. TCRdb processed the multiplex PCR reads anew with MiXCR; each CDR3 protein has one entry. The table records approximately 470,000 distinct CDR3 sequences, 16% of them present only once. Documented time point: newly diagnosed GD, antithyroid drugs for less than 3 months. The authors made the TCR library using RNA they extracted from PBMCs. These same records also appear under a second study, on T cells in Graves' hyperthyroidism and ophthalmopathy.

This specimen consisted of peripheral blood mononuclear cells (PBMCs), obtained at new diagnosis, from a patient treated with antithyroid drugs. The origin of the receptors is a man aged 40-49 years with Graves disease.

This sequence joins TRBV20-1 and TRBJ2-7; 9 nucleotides match TRBD1. This CDR3 contains 14 residues. Looked up from germline, CDR1 is DFQATT and CDR2 is SNEGSKA (reference sequence). The J segment lost 0 bases and the V segment lost 5 bases, leaving 5 bases of the junction unmatched. The DNA of the CDR3 is TGCAGTGCTTCCCGGACAGGGGACTCCTACGAGCAGTACTTC. This sequence encodes CSASRTGDSYEQYF.

This clonotype has a handful of counts. This chain uses TRBV19 with TRBJ2-1, with no clear D. Trimming removed 9 bases at V and 6 bases at J, with 12 bases between. Germline V gene data show CDR1 as LNHDA and CDR2 as SQIVND (reference sequence). The CDR3 sequence is 12 residues long. The CDR3 sequence: CASSIGANEQFF. The CDR3 DNA reads as TGTGCCAGCTCCATAGGTGCCAATGAGCAGTTCTTC.

This clonotype has at least ten counts. The chain is built from TRBV11-2 and TRBJ2-3, with a tentative D call TRBD2 (5 bases). The V and J ends lost 2 bases and 5 bases respectively, with 14 bases between them. Germline V lookup: CDR1 SGHAT, CDR2 FQNNGV. The CDR3 length is 15 residues. The CDR3 DNA reads TGTGCCAGCAGCTTATCGGACTTACAAGGAGATACGCAGTATTTT. The encoded protein is CASSLSDLQGDTQYF.

Points on this clonotype: One end of the junction fails to match germline, which may point to a read error. The chain joins TRBV7-2 to TRBJ2-2; unclear D gene. Germline V gives CDR1 SGHTA, CDR2 FQGNSA. The CDR3 has 13 amino acids. In nucleotides, the CDR3 is TGTGCCAGCAGCTTAGCAGGGATCGAGGAGCCGTTTTTT. Its translation is CASSLAGIEEPFF.

This clonotype was detected ten times or more. The chain employs TRBV13 and TRBJ2-1; tentative D call: TRBD2 (5 bases). With 1 base removed from V and 4 bases from J, the gap between germline ends came to 11 bases. The V gene's germline CDR1 is PRHDT and CDR2 FYEKMQ (reference sequence). The CDR3 contains 15 residues. The CDR3 loop reads CASSLEVSVYNEQFF. The CDR3 region has the DNA TGTGCCAGCAGCTTAGAAGTTAGCGTGTACAATGAGCAGTTCTTC.

This chain uses TRBV15 with TRBJ2-7; no definite D call. Trimming cost V 2 bases and J 6 bases, with 8 bases left between them. Germline assignment: CDR1 LNHNV and CDR2 YYDKDF (reference sequence). CDR3 length equals 12 residues. This chain's CDR3 is CATSRISGEQYF. Here the CDR3 DNA reads TGTGCCACCAGCAGAATCTCTGGCGAGCAGTACTTC.

This clonotype was observed a handful of times. The V and J genes are TRBV5-6 and TRBJ2-5; D call uncertain. V was clipped by 4 bases and J by 8 bases, with 12 bases between them. The germline V gene encodes CDR1 SGHDT and CDR2 YYEEEE. CDR3 length: 12 amino acids. The CDR3 sequence: CASSLNLGTQYF. Written as DNA, the CDR3 is TGTGCCAGCAGCCTGAACCTGGGAACCCAGTACTTC.

The J gene is TRBJ2-5, the V gene TRBV27, with 8 nucleotides matching TRBD2. Germline CDR1 is MNHEY and CDR2 is SMNVEV (reference sequence). The ends lost 5 bases at V and 5 bases at J; junction bases unmatched: 7. The CDR3 contains 14 residues. This CDR3 reads CASSQLAGWETQYF. The DNA for the CDR3 is TGTGCCAGCAGTCAATTAGCGGGATGGGAGACCCAGTACTTC.

This clonotype was counted many times. The V and J genes are TRBV20-1 and TRBJ2-7; 10 bases line up with TRBD2. J was trimmed by 1 base and V by 2 bases; bases with no gene match: 5. Per germline, CDR1 DFQATT and CDR2 SNEGSKA (reference sequence). The CDR3 has 15 residues. The CDR3 DNA is TGCAGTGCTAGACCCGGGACTAGCGCATCCTACGAGCAGTACTTC. Its protein product is CSARPGTSASYEQYF.

This clonotype showed up many times. This chain uses TRBV24-1 with TRBJ1-1; D is unclear. Trimming removed 4 bases from V and 7 bases from J, with 9 bases in between. Looked up from germline, CDR1 is KGHDR and CDR2 is SFDVKD. The CDR3 sequence is 12 residues long. The CDR3 DNA is TGTGCCACCAGTGAACAAGGTTATGAAGCTTTCTTT. Protein product: CATSEQGYEAFF.

A word on this clonotype: One base separates it from a far larger clone, so it is likely a read error. The chain carries TRBV5-4 and TRBJ2-3; 11 bases map to TRBD1. Germline V gene data show CDR1 as SGHNT and CDR2 as YYREEE (reference sequence). The CDR3 contains 14 residues. This CDR3 is CASSRTGGTDMQYF. The CDR3 nucleotides are TGTGCCAGCAGCCGGACAGGGGGCACAGATATGCAGTATTTT.

At least ten counts were recorded for this clonotype. This chain uses TRBV7-8 with TRBJ1-6; D is unresolved. The germline V and J ends were trimmed by 0 bases and 7 bases, with 7 bases remaining between them. The length of the CDR3 is 14 residues. The germline V gene has CDR1 SGHVS and CDR2 FQNEAQ. The CDR3 DNA is TGTGCCAGCAGCTTAGCCGGGGAGAATTCACCCCTCCACTTT. This gives the protein CASSLAGENSPLHF.

The chain is built from TRBV10-2 and TRBJ1-5; tentative D call: TRBD1 (5 bases). Trimming shortened V by 1 base and J by 7 bases, and 11 bases separated the two germline ends. Per germline, CDR1 WSHSY and CDR2 SAAADI. The CDR3 is 14 residues long. Here the CDR3 DNA reads TGCGCCAGCAGTGAGTGGGGGGGATGGCAGCCCCAGCATTTT. Residues: CASSEWGGWQPQHF.

This clonotype was seen many times. The chain carries TRBV20-1 and TRBJ2-3; maybe TRBD2 (5 bases). Germline CDR1 DFQATT, CDR2 SNEGSKA (reference sequence). V lost 7 bases, J lost 0 bases, and 11 bases lay in between. This CDR3 region has 13 residues. The CDR3: CSELERSTDTQYF. CDR3 nucleotide sequence: TGCAGTGAACTGGAGCGGAGCACAGATACGCAGTATTTT.

CDR3: CASSSGLAGGPTYEQYF. CDR3 sequence (DNA): TGTGCCAGCAGCTCCGGACTAGCGGGAGGCCCAACCTACGAGCAGTACTTC. The rearrangement uses TRBV7-9 and TRBJ2-7; 14 nucleotides line up with TRBD2. Germline V lookup: CDR1 SEHNR, CDR2 FQNEAQ (reference sequence). The CDR3 is 17 amino acids. With 4 bases clipped from V and 2 bases from J, the junction kept 7 bases outside the gene matches.

This clonotype was counted many times. The J gene is TRBJ2-5, the V gene TRBV29-1; perhaps TRBD1 as D (5 bases). The CDR3 has 13 amino acids. Germline CDR1 is SQVTM and CDR2 is ANQGSEA. The V end was cut by 5 bases, the J end by 2 bases, with 12 bases between. Here the CDR3 reads CSVKAGWQETQYF. The DNA of the CDR3 is TGCAGCGTTAAGGCAGGGTGGCAAGAGACCCAGTACTTC.

This clonotype was observed many times. The chain recombines TRBV30 with TRBJ2-1; maybe TRBD1 (6 bases). The germline V gene encodes CDR1 GTSNPN and CDR2 SVGIG (reference sequence). The CDR3 extends over 13 amino acids. The V end was cut by 7 bases, the J end by 3 bases, with 13 bases between. CDR3 in DNA: TGTGCCTTCTCCAGGGGAAACTACAATGAGCAGTTCTTC. Protein product: CAFSRGNYNEQFF.

This clonotype was recorded at least ten times. CDR3 bases: TGTGCCAGCAGGGGAGGGACGGCTCAAAATGAGCAGTTCTTC. This gives the protein CASRGGTAQNEQFF. This chain links TRBV2 with TRBJ2-1; TRBD2 agrees at 7 bases. Germline loops: CDR1 SNHLY, CDR2 FYNNEI. The CDR3 covers 14 residues. Trimming cost V 6 bases and J 7 bases; bases outside gene matches: 9.

This clonotype was seen repeatedly, ten times or more. This sequence joins TRBV28 and TRBJ1-1; a possible D gene is TRBD1 (5 bases). Germline values: CDR1 MDHEN, CDR2 SYDVKM. V lost 2 bases and J lost 1, with 11 bases in between. The CDR3 has 15 residues. CDR3 coding DNA: TGTGCCAGCAGTTTAAGCCAGGGCTGGAACACTGAAGCTTTCTTT. Amino acids: CASSLSQGWNTEAFF.

The J gene is TRBJ2-1, the V gene TRBV10-1, with D maybe TRBD2 (6 bases). The V gene lost 8 bases and the J gene lost 5 bases, with 13 bases spanning the gap. Germline CDR1 and CDR2: WNHNN and SYGVQD (reference sequence). The CDR3 consists of 13 residues. CDR3 bases: TGCGCCAGCTCACATGGGACTGACAATGAGCAGTTCTTC. Protein: CASSHGTDNEQFF.

This clonotype was observed at least ten times. The V call is TRBV28, the J call TRBJ2-3; tentatively, D is TRBD1 or TRBD2 (5 bases each). The CDR3 runs to 15 residues. The V end was cut by 5 bases, the J end by 1 base, with 13 bases between. Germline V gene sequence: CDR1 MDHEN, CDR2 SYDVKM. The CDR3 reads CASSRSGQGTDTQYF. The CDR3, as DNA: TGTGCCAGCAGTCGCTCGGGGCAGGGCACAGATACGCAGTATTTT.

The chain is built from TRBV10-3 and TRBJ1-6, with unresolved D. Germline CDR1 and CDR2: ENHRY and SYGVKD. The CDR3 consists of 14 residues. The ends were cut back, 3 bases at V and 6 bases at J, with 9 bases in the middle. CDR3 nucleotides: TGTGCCATCAGTGATGAGACGGTTAATTCACCCCTCCACTTT. Translation: CAISDETVNSPLHF.

This clonotype was counted ten times or more. V and J are TRBV5-1 and TRBJ2-5; 13 positions match TRBD2. The CDR3 length is 17 residues. Trimming at V came to 0 bases and at J to 5 bases, leaving 7 bases not matched to a gene. From germline, CDR1 is SGHRS and CDR2 YFSETQ. The CDR3 sequence is CASSLGGLAGVQETQYF. The CDR3 DNA reads TGCGCCAGCAGCTTGGGAGGACTAGCGGGAGTTCAGGAGACCCAGTACTTC. Variable domain in full (rest from reference TRBV5-1 and TRBJ2-5): KAGVTQTPRYLIKTRGQQVTLSCSPISGHRSVSWYQQTPGQGLQFLFEYFSETQRNKGNFPGRFSGRQFSNSRSEMNVSTLELGDSALYLCASSLGGLAGVQETQYFGPGTRLLVL.

In its sample, this clonotype was seen a few times. V gene TRBV6-1 combines with J gene TRBJ1-1, with D perhaps TRBD1 (5 bases). CDR1 and CDR2 from the germline V gene are MNHNS and SASEGT. V lost 8 bases to trimming and J lost 2 bases, with 9 bases between them. The CDR3 contains 12 residues. The CDR3, as DNA: TGTGCCAGCGGACACTTCAACACTGAAGCTTTCTTT. Translation gives CASGHFNTEAFF.

The CDR3 is CASSEVASPGNEQFF. The DNA for the CDR3 is TGTGCCAGCAGTGAAGTGGCTAGCCCAGGCAATGAGCAGTTCTTC. The chain recombines TRBV2 with TRBJ2-1, with a tentative D call TRBD2 (5 bases). The germline V gene has CDR1 SNHLY and CDR2 FYNNEI. V was clipped by 1 base and J by 6 bases, with 13 bases between them. There are 15 residues in the CDR3.